This TCR beta chain is drawn from a study of blood T cell repertoires in COVID-19. Study-wide context: The origin of the acute and convalescent COVID-19 samples was the United States, Italy and Spain.

This CDR3 is 12 amino acids long. The germline CDR1 and CDR2 sequences are MNHEY and SVGEGT. V was clipped by 4 bases and J by 4 bases, with 5 bases between them. Generated by immunoSEQ multiplex PCR, the TCRdb table keeps only in-frame clones and is missing some. The repertoire includes roughly 45,000 clones, around 84% of them detected once, and approximately 2.5% sits in the top ten. Enrolled during active infection, Seattle patients were then followed longitudinally. This sequence joins TRBV6-2 or TRBV6-3 and TRBJ1-5; D call uncertain. The specimen was peripheral blood. The sequence derives from a woman at least 80 years old with COVID-19, enrolled during active disease. This CDR3 reads CASSSANQPQHF. Here the CDR3 DNA reads TGTGCCAGCAGTTCCGCGAATCAGCCCCAGCATTTT.